Sample share makes the clone carrying this TCR beta chain medium-sized. The sample comes from a study of neurological immune-mediated disorders. V trimming: 5 bases; J trimming: 5 bases; junction bases outside the gene matches: 8. The CDR3 is 14 residues long. In germline, CDR1 is SGHTA, CDR2 FQGNSA. Each CDR3 protein is one row after TCRdb ran MiXCR on the 5' RACE reads. The sample has 27,000 or so distinct CDR3 sequences; around 20% are singletons. The TCR comes from a woman aged 55-69 years in good health. The sample was PBMCs. The chain is built from TRBV7-2 and TRBJ1-2; 7 bases agree with TRBD1. The CDR3 region is CASSEMTGPYGYTF. CDR3 nucleotide sequence: TGTGCCAGCAGCGAAATGACAGGGCCATATGGCTACACCTTC. The variable domain in full, completed from reference TRBV7-2 and TRBJ1-2, reads GAGVSQSPSNKVTEKGKDVELRCDPISGHTALYWYRQSLGQGLEFLIYFQGNSAPDKSGLPSDRFSAERTGGSVSTLTIQRTQQEDSAVYLCASSEMTGPYGYTFGSGTRLTVV.